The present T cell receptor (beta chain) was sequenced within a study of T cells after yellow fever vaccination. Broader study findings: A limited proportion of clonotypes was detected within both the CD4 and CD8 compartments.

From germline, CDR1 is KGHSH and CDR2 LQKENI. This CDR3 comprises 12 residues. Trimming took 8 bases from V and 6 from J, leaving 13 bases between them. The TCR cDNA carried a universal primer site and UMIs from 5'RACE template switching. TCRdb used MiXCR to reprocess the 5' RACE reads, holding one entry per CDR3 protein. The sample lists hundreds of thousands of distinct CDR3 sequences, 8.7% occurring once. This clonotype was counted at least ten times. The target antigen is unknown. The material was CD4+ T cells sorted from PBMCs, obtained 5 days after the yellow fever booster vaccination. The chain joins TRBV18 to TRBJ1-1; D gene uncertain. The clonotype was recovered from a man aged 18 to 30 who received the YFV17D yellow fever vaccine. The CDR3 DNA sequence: TGTGCCAGCGCAAGCCGTTACGCTGAAGCTTTCTTT. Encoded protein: CASASRYAEAFF. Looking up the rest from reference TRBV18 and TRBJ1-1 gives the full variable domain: NAGVMQNPRHLVRRRGQEARLRCSPMKGHSHVYWYRQLPEEGLKFMVYLQKENIIDESGMPKERFSAEFPKEGPSILRIQQVVRGDSAAYFCASASRYAEAFFGQGTRLTVV.